The 26 T cell receptor beta chains reported below all come from one sample, sequenced in a study of blood T cell repertoires in COVID-19. Clones were sequenced by immunoSEQ multiplex PCR, and TCRdb holds only the in-frame ones, with some missing. The table shows approximately 120,000 clones, with around nine tenths occurring only once. Sequenced: peripheral blood. The receptor set was obtained from an elderly woman with acute or convalescent COVID-19.

V is TRBV15 and J is TRBJ2-1; 8 nucleotides match TRBD2. There are 15 residues in the CDR3. In germline, CDR1 is LNHNV, CDR2 YYDKDF (reference sequence). With V trimmed by 5 bases and J by 6 bases, 9 bases remained unmatched. CDR3: CATSFLATSANEQFF. CDR3 DNA: TGTGCCACCAGCTTCCTTGCGACTAGCGCCAATGAGCAGTTCTTC.

This clone appeared a single time. The chain has TRBV6-4 and TRBJ1-1, with 7 bases lining up with TRBD1. The CDR3 is made up of 17 amino acids. Germline V gives CDR1 MRHNA, CDR2 SNTAGT. V lost 0 bases, J lost 3 bases, and 10 bases stayed unmatched. The CDR3 DNA is TGTGCCAGCAGTGACTCCGTGACAGGGCTCCTTGACACTGAAGCTTTCTTT. Its translation: CASSDSVTGLLDTEAFF.

The rearrangement joins TRBV2 to TRBJ2-1; TRBD2 matches 14 bases. In germline, CDR1 is SNHLY, CDR2 FYNNEI. CDR3 size: 19 residues. Trimming removed 9 bases from V and 9 bases from J; junction bases left unmatched: 22. The CDR3 region has the DNA TGTGCCAGTGGGAGGAGGGGACTAGCGGGAGTCCGGACTTTGGGTGAGCAGTTCTTC. It encodes CASGRRGLAGVRTLGEQFF. Based on the CDR3 plus reference TRBV2 and TRBJ2-1, the full variable domain is EPEVTQTPSHQVTQMGQEVILRCVPISNHLYFYWYRQILGQKVEFLVSFYNNEISEKSEIFDDQFSVERPDGSNFTLKIRSTKLEDSAMYFCASGRRGLAGVRTLGEQFFGPGTRLTVL.

CDR3 sequence: CASSEQRDQSGYTF. DNA for the CDR3: TGTGCCAGCAGTGAACAGCGGGATCAGTCCGGCTACACCTTC. The V call is TRBV6-1, the J call TRBJ1-2; D is unresolved. Germline CDR1 and CDR2: MNHNS and SASEGT. V dropped 2 bases and J dropped 8 bases, with 15 bases sitting between them. The CDR3 totals 14 residues.

This clone was seen only once. The genes are TRBV9 and TRBJ2-3; 7 bases fit TRBD2. Trimming at V came to 4 bases and at J to 8 bases, leaving 10 bases not matched to a gene. Germline V gene data show CDR1 as SGDLS and CDR2 as YYNGEE. The CDR3 loop spans 14 amino acids. This CDR3 is CASSRGERMGTQYF. In DNA, the CDR3 is TGTGCCAGCAGCCGGGGGGAGAGAATGGGTACGCAGTATTTT.

This clone is a singleton in its sample. The chain joins TRBV18 to TRBJ2-3; 8 nucleotides line up with TRBD2. Trimming removed 0 bases from V and 3 bases from J; junction bases left unmatched: 8. CDR1 and CDR2 from the germline V gene are KGHSH and LQKENI. The CDR3 consists of 17 residues. In nucleotides, the CDR3 is TGTGCCAGCTCACCACCAACCGGGACTAGTGAAACAGATACGCAGTATTTT. Translated, it gives CASSPPTGTSETDTQYF. Variable domain in full (rest from reference TRBV18 and TRBJ2-3): NAGVMQNPRHLVRRRGQEARLRCSPMKGHSHVYWYRQLPEEGLKFMVYLQKENIIDESGMPKERFSAEFPKEGPSILRIQQVVRGDSAAYFCASSPPTGTSETDTQYFGPGTRLTVL.

The V call is TRBV15, the J call TRBJ2-7; no firm D call. This CDR3 has 13 residues. The ends were cut back, 1 base at V and 5 bases at J, with 9 bases in the middle. Germline V gives CDR1 LNHNV, CDR2 YYDKDF (reference sequence). The CDR3 protein is CATSRGMGNEQYF. For the CDR3, the DNA is TGTGCCACCAGCAGAGGCATGGGCAACGAGCAGTACTTC.

The chain recombines TRBV2 with TRBJ1-1; no clear D gene. The CDR3 totals 16 residues. With 4 bases removed from V and 1 base from J, the gap between germline ends came to 16 bases. Germline CDR1 SNHLY, CDR2 FYNNEI. CDR3 region: CASSGGRITPNTEAFF. As DNA, the CDR3 is TGTGCCAGCAGTGGAGGCAGAATAACCCCGAACACTGAAGCTTTCTTT. The variable domain in full, with the rest retrieved from reference TRBV2 and TRBJ1-1, is EPEVTQTPSHQVTQMGQEVILRCVPISNHLYFYWYRQILGQKVEFLVSFYNNEISEKSEIFDDQFSVERPDGSNFTLKIRSTKLEDSAMYFCASSGGRITPNTEAFFGQGTRLTVV.

A single count supports this clone. V gene TRBV7-2 combines with J gene TRBJ1-3; the match to TRBD1 covers 7 bases. J was trimmed by 4 bases and V by 0 bases; bases with no gene match: 6. This CDR3 spans 16 amino acids. Germline loops: CDR1 SGHTA, CDR2 FQGNSA. CDR3 bases: TGTGCCAGCAGCTTAGCGGGACAGAATAGAGGAAACACCATATATTTT. Protein product: CASSLAGQNRGNTIYF.

This rearrangement joins TRBV27 to TRBJ1-2; D not resolved. The germline V gene has CDR1 MNHEY and CDR2 SMNVEV (reference sequence). The CDR3 consists of 14 residues. The V and J ends lost 2 bases and 4 bases respectively, with 11 bases between them. CDR3 DNA: TGTGCCAGCAGTTTACGGCCCGGGTTCTATGGCTACACCTTC. Translated: CASSLRPGFYGYTF.

The chain joins TRBV28 to TRBJ2-1; D may be TRBD1 (6 bases). V lost 3 bases to trimming and J lost 0 bases, with 9 bases between them. This CDR3 region has 15 residues. CDR1 MDHEN and CDR2 SYDVKM come from the germline V gene. DNA for the CDR3: TGTGCCAGCAGTTTGAGAGGGGGCTCCTACAATGAGCAGTTCTTC. Protein product: CASSLRGGSYNEQFF.

The rearrangement uses TRBV7-6 and TRBJ2-2; weak D call: TRBD1 (6 bases). Germline V CDR1 and CDR2: SGHVS, FNYEAQ. CDR3 length: 14 amino acids. Trimming took off 5 bases at V and 1 base at J, with 8 bases between the two ends. CDR3 loop: CASSKGQNTGELFF. CDR3 DNA: TGTGCCAGCAGCAAGGGACAGAACACCGGGGAGCTGTTTTTT. Supplemented by reference TRBV7-6 and TRBJ2-2, the full variable domain reads GAGVSQSPRYKVTKRGQDVALRCDPISGHVSLYWYRQALGQGPEFLTYFNYEAQQDKSGLPNDRFSAERPEGSISTLTIQRTEQRDSAMYRCASSKGQNTGELFFGEGSRLTVL.

This chain uses TRBV27 with TRBJ1-2, with D perhaps matching TRBD1 (5 bases). This CDR3 has 11 amino acids. Germline lookup yields CDR1 MNHEY and CDR2 SMNVEV (reference sequence). The germline V and J ends were trimmed by 5 bases and 5 bases, with 6 bases remaining between them. The CDR3 reads CASSDRYGYTF. CDR3 sequence (DNA): TGTGCCAGCAGTGACAGATATGGCTACACCTTC.

This rearrangement joins TRBV7-2 to TRBJ1-1; TRBD1 might be the D (6 bases). Per germline, CDR1 SGHTA and CDR2 FQGNSA. V lost 1 base and J lost 1, with 13 bases in between. The CDR3 covers 16 residues. CDR3 loop: CASSLVSTGSNTEAFF. DNA for the CDR3: TGTGCCAGCAGCTTAGTGTCGACAGGTTCGAACACTGAAGCTTTCTTT.

The chain employs TRBV7-9 and TRBJ1-4; possible D gene TRBD1, 5 bases. Trimming took off 2 bases at V and 8 bases at J, with 15 bases between the two ends. The CDR3 runs 15 residues. The germline V gene has CDR1 SEHNR and CDR2 FQNEAQ (reference sequence). The CDR3 is CASSLLSGADEKLFF. The CDR3 nucleotides are TGTGCCAGCAGCTTATTAAGTGGGGCGGACGAAAAACTGTTTTTT.

The rearrangement joins TRBV29-1 to TRBJ1-1, with TRBD1 matching over 7 bases. This CDR3 spans 13 amino acids. The trim removed 7 bases at V and 3 bases at J, leaving 8 bases unmatched. Germline assignment: CDR1 SQVTM and CDR2 ANQGSEA. The CDR3 nucleotides read TGCAGCGGAGGGGGCTTTAGGGACACTGAAGCTTTCTTT. This sequence encodes CSGGGFRDTEAFF.

The CDR3 DNA reads TGTGCCAGCAGCTTGAGGGAGCGGTATGAGCAGTTCTTC. This sequence encodes CASSLRERYEQFF. This sequence joins TRBV7-9 and TRBJ2-1; perhaps TRBD2 as D (5 bases). The CDR3 totals 13 residues. Deletions cut 3 bases from V and 8 bases from J, with 11 bases between. Germline assignment: CDR1 SEHNR and CDR2 FQNEAQ (reference sequence).

The chain combines TRBV28 with TRBJ1-2; the D is unclear. V lost 3 bases to trimming and J lost 4 bases, with 9 bases between them. This CDR3 is built from 13 residues. Looked up from germline, CDR1 is MDHEN and CDR2 is SYDVKM. CDR3 nucleotide sequence: TGTGCCAGCAGTTTGGGGAGTTCCTATGGCTACACCTTC. The encoded protein is CASSLGSSYGYTF.

The J gene is TRBJ2-6, the V gene TRBV27; 11 nucleotides match TRBD1. The CDR3 length is 18 residues. The V and J ends lost 3 bases and 0 bases, in that order; junction bases with no gene match: 4. The germline V gene has CDR1 MNHEY and CDR2 SMNVEV (reference sequence). For the CDR3, the DNA is TGTGCCAGCAGTTTGTTCGGGACAGGGGGCTCTGGGGCCAACGTCCTGACTTTC. It is translated as CASSLFGTGGSGANVLTF.

The gene calls are TRBV5-1 and TRBJ2-5, with TRBD1 matching 10 bases. J gave up 3 bases and V 0 bases, and 8 bases lay outside the gene matches. In germline, CDR1 is SGHRS, CDR2 YFSETQ. CDR3 length: 17 amino acids. The CDR3 DNA reads as TGCGCCAGCAGCTTGGGCATGGGACAGGGGAAGGAAGAGACCCAGTACTTC. It specifies CASSLGMGQGKEETQYF.

This sequence joins TRBV7-9 and TRBJ2-3; TRBD1 matches at 12 bases. The V gene end was trimmed by 5 bases and the J gene end by 2 bases; junction bases not matched to a gene: 5. The CDR3 covers 16 residues. The germline gives CDR1 SEHNR, CDR2 FQNEAQ (reference sequence). The CDR3 DNA reads as TGTGCCAGCAGCGGCCCGGGACAGGGGGCCACAGATACGCAGTATTTT. It encodes CASSGPGQGATDTQYF.

This chain joins TRBV3-1 (or the pseudogene TRBV3-2) and TRBJ2-5, with no clear D. CDR3 size: 15 residues. Germline V gene sequence: CDR1 LGHDT, CDR2 YNNKEL (reference sequence). The V end lost 4 bases, the J end lost 1 base, and 13 bases lay between the germline ends. CDR3 nucleotide sequence: TGTGCCAGCAGCCCCAGACACGGCACCCAAGAGACCCAGTACTTC. This codes for CASSPRHGTQETQYF.

The V and J genes are TRBV7-8 and TRBJ1-4, with TRBD1 matching 7 bases. The CDR3 sequence is 14 residues long. Germline lookup yields CDR1 SGHVS and CDR2 FQNEAQ. J lost 4 bases, V lost 3 bases, and 2 bases had no gene match. DNA for the CDR3: TGTGCCAGCAGCTTTGGACAGGTTAATGAAAAACTGTTTTTT. This gives the protein CASSFGQVNEKLFF.

This clone was seen a few times. The rearrangement joins TRBV3-1 (or the pseudogene TRBV3-2) to TRBJ1-6; the match to TRBD1 covers 8 bases. Germline CDR1 is LGHDT and CDR2 is YNNKEL (reference sequence). The CDR3 extends over 14 amino acids. V was pared by 1 base and J by 8 bases, with 1 base of the junction left unmatched. The CDR3 DNA follows: TGTGCCAGCAGCCAAGTGGACAGGGATTCACCCCTCCACTTT. It encodes CASSQVDRDSPLHF.

This chain links TRBV19 with TRBJ2-2; 9 bases are shared with TRBD1. The V segment lost 3 bases and the J segment 0 bases; nucleotides outside the gene matches: 8. Germline CDR1 reads LNHDA; CDR2 reads SQIVND (reference sequence). The CDR3 is made up of 18 amino acids. CDR3 sequence reads: CASSIWLGQGTNTGELFF. CDR3 nucleotide sequence: TGTGCCAGTAGTATCTGGTTGGGACAGGGTACGAACACCGGGGAGCTGTTTTTT.

This chain uses TRBV12-3 or TRBV12-4 with TRBJ1-1; the D is unclear. Trimming pared 6 bases from V and 1 base from J, leaving 9 bases between. This CDR3 is built from 13 residues. CDR3: CASRFSSNTEAFF. The CDR3 bases are TGTGCCAGCAGGTTCAGTTCGAACACTGAAGCTTTCTTT.